This entry concerns a single T cell receptor beta chain. The clone's antigen remains unknown. Base quality data are lacking; no much larger clone is found one base away. CDR3 length: 13 amino acids, cysteine to phenylalanine. The retained sequence is limited to the CDR3, 39 bases, with the frame set at the first base. A distance of 11 bases separates the germline ends of V and J, which lose 6 bases and 8 bases respectively. Looking up the germline V gene yields CDR1 MGHRA and CDR2 YSYEKL. The data are from a study of robustness of blood B and T cell sequencing (dated by TCRdb to the late 2010s). The study in broad terms: The study aimed to determine how much peripheral blood is needed to reliably characterize an individual's TCRbeta and IgG repertoires. Two replicate TCRbeta cDNA libraries were prepared from one shared RNA pool from a single 10 ml draw, serving as technical replicates. Each of the approximately 10 independently drawn blood samples had its TCRbeta and IgG repertoires measured.

The paper as a whole reports these results and caveats: Overlap of rare TCRbeta clonotypes did not improve with pooling tubes, implying much larger blood volumes would be needed to capture them. Between the technical replicate libraries, 94.8% of the top 10,000 TCRbeta clonotypes in one library were also present in the other library. The 1,000 most abundant TCRbeta clonotypes from the pooled draws were detected in every single 10 ml sample. Combining 3 or 4 tubes (roughly 28-45 ml blood) brought coverage of the top 10,000 TCRbeta clonotypes close to saturation. One pair of TCRbeta libraries showed evidence of cross-contamination, likely from batch processing; the shared UMI-sequence pairs were removed. Because EDTA tubes had to be fractionated immediately, the use of EDTA tubes in multi-site collections was limited. TCRbeta rarefaction curves did not fully plateau, suggesting under-sequencing or many low-abundance clonotypes.

Libraries were built with PCR. Sequencer: Illumina MiSeq. Synthesis of cDNA relied on SMARTScribe reverse transcriptase together with a 5' template-switch oligo that added a universal priming site. The template-switch oligo carried a 12-nucleotide random unique molecular identifier (UMI) that tagged each cDNA molecule. Chain-specific reverse primers targeted TCRbeta transcripts during reverse transcription. Uracil DNA glycosylase treatment was used to remove residual template-switch adapters, and a Qiagen MinElute kit was used to purify the cDNA. The first PCR used KAPA HiFi HotStart ReadyMix for roughly 25 cycles, split across four 50 ul reactions with step-out primers. Before any further amplification, the products of the first-round PCR were gel-purified. Illumina Nextera adapters were attached in a second roughly 8-cycle PCR, after which libraries were purified and pooled. A 50-nucleotide 5' read captured the UMI barcode for each TCRbeta molecule. Per the source publication's procedure: Reads were grouped by UMI into consensus reads using the MIGEC toolkit. Forward and reverse consensus reads were merged with PEAR to produce final reads. Identical UMI-sequence pairs shared across libraries were treated as cross-sample contamination and removed by a custom decontamination script. MIGMAP, a wrapper around IgBLAST, was used for V(D)J assignment and CDR3 extraction. TCR clonotypes were defined by identical V gene, J gene and CDR3 amino acid sequence, and CDR1 and CDR2 were left unsequenced. TCRdb cleaned the public reads at Q25 with fastp, built clones with MiXCR and kept in-frame beta chains. Each record represents a unique CDR3 protein, reported with the most common genes and DNA among its rows. TCRdb's processing, not the authors' own work, is the source of the V and J calls. This sample holds over 3,500 distinct CDR3 sequences; over 50% were observed only once. Over 20% of the sample belongs to the ten largest clones.

TCRbeta repertoires were quantified from mRNA rather than genomic DNA, which captures expressed receptors. Without any cell sorting, leukocytes from the buffy coat were collected into Trizol, and RNA was extracted using the Direct-zol RNA MiniPrep Plus kit. EDTA blood tubes were spun right away at 4 degrees C to separate plasma, buffy coat and red blood cells. Recombination connected TRBV4-1 to TRBJ1-6; a tentative D call is TRBD1 (5 bases match). The TCR comes from a human donor in good health. The specimen sequenced was peripheral blood. This receptor has the CDR3 CASRPWGDSPLHF. The bases are TGCGCCAGCAGACCCTGGGGCGATTCACCCCTCCACTTT.